This TCR beta chain was identified during a study of cytomegalovirus exposure and HLA in healthy donors. With 60 Vbeta and 13 Jbeta primers, the PCR was carried out. Assay used: immunoSEQ multiplex PCR; TCRdb lists only in-frame clones, some missing. The table lists 190,000 or so clones, more than 75% of them singletons, with 6.5% in the top ten. Germline CDR1 is MDHEN and CDR2 is SYDVKM. The CDR3 consists of 15 residues. V shed 7 bases and J 1 base; nucleotides not matched to a gene: 8. This receptor was taken from a woman aged 50 to 60 in good health and CMV-seropositive. The gene calls are TRBV28 and TRBJ2-7; 9 bases are a match to TRBD1. The sequenced sample was PBMCs. The CDR3 sequence: CASTPGTGFSYEQYF. CDR3 in DNA: TGTGCCAGCACCCCCGGGACAGGGTTTTCCTACGAGCAGTACTTC.